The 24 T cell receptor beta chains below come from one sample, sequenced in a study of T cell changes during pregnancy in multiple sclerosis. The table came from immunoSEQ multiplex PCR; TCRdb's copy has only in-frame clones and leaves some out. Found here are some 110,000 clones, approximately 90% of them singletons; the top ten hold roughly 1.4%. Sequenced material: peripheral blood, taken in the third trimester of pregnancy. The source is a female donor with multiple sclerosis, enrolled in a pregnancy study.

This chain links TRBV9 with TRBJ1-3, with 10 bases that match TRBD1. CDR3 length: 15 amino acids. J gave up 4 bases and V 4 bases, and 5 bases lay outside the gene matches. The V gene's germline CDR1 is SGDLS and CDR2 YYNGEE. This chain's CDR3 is CASSPDRGLGNTIYF. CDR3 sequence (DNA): TGTGCCAGCAGCCCAGACAGGGGGCTAGGAAACACCATATATTTT.

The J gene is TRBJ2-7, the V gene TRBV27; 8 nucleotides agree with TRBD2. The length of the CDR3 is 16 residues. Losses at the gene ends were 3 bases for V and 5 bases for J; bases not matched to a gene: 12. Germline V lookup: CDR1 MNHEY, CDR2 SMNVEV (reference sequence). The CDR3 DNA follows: TGTGCCAGCAGTTTGACTAGGACTAGCACGAACCACGAGCAGTACTTC. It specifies CASSLTRTSTNHEQYF.

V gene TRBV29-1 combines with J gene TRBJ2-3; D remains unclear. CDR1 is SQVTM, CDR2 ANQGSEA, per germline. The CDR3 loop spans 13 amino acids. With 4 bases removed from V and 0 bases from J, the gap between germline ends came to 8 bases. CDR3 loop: CSVAEASTDTQYF. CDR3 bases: TGCAGCGTTGCTGAAGCTAGCACAGATACGCAGTATTTT.

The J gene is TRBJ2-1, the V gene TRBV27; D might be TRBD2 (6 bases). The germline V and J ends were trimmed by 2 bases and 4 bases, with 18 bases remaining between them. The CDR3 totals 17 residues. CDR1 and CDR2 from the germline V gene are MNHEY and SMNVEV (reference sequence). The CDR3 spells CASSLKMGGLRYNEQFF. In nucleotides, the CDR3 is TGTGCCAGCAGTTTAAAGATGGGGGGTTTAAGGTACAATGAGCAGTTCTTC.

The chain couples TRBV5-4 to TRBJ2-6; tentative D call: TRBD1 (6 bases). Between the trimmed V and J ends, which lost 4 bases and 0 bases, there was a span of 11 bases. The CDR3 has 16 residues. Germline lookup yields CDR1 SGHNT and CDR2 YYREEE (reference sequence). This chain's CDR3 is CASSPGQSSGANVLTF. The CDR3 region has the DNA TGTGCCAGCAGCCCCGGACAGAGCTCTGGGGCCAACGTCCTGACTTTC.

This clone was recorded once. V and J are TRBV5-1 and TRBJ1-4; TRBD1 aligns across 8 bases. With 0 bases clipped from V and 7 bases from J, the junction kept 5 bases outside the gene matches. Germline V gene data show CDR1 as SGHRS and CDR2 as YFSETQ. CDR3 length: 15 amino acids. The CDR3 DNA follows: TGCGCCAGCAGCTTGGGTGGACAGGGAGGTGAAAAACTGTTTTTT. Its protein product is CASSLGGQGGEKLFF.

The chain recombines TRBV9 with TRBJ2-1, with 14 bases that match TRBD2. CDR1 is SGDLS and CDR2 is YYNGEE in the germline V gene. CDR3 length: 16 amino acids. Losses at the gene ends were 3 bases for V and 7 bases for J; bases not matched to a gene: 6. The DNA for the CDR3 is TGTGCCAGCAGCGCCACTGGACTAGCGGGAGGTAATGAGCAGTTCTTC. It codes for CASSATGLAGGNEQFF.

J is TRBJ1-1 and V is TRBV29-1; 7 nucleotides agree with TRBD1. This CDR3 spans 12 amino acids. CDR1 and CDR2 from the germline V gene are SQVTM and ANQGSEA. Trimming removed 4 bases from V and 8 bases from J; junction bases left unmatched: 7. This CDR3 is CSVGLGQLEAFF. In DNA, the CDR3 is TGCAGCGTTGGTCTGGGACAGCTAGAAGCTTTCTTT.

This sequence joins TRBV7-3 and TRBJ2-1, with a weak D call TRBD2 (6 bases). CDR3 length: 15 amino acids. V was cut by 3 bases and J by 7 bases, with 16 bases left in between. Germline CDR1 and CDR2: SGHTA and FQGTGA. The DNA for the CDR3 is TGTGCCAGCAGCTTTAGTGGGGGGAGAGGAAATGAGCAGTTCTTC. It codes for CASSFSGGRGNEQFF.

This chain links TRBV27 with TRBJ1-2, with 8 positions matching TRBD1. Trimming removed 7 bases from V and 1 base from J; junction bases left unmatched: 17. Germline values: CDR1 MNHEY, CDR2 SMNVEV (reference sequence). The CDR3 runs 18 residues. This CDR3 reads CASTPGAGRQGSNYGYTF. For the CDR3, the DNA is TGTGCCAGCACCCCAGGGGCGGGAAGACAGGGGAGTAACTATGGCTACACCTTC.

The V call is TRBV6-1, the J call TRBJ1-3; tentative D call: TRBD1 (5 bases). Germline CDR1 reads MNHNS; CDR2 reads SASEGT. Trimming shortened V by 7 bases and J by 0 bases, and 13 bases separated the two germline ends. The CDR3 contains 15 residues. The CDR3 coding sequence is TGTGCCAGCATAAGACAGAGATACTCTGGAAACACCATATATTTT. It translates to CASIRQRYSGNTIYF.

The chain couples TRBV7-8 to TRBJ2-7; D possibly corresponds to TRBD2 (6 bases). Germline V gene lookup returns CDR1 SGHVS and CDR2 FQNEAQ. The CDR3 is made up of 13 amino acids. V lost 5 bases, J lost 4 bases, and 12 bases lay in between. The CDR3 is CASSPGGGYEQYF. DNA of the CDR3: TGTGCCAGCAGCCCGGGCGGAGGGTACGAGCAGTACTTC.

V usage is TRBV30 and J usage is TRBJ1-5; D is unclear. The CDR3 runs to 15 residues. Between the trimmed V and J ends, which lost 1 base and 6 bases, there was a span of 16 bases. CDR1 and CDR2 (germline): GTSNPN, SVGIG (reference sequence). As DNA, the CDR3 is TGTGCCTGGAGTGGCGGGTCCGCACTGGGTCAGCCCCAGCATTTT. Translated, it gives CAWSGGSALGQPQHF.

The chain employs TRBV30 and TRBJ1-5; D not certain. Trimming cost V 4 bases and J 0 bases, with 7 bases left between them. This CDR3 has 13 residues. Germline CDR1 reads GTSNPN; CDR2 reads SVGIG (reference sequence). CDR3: CAWNRDSNQPQHF. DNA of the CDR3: TGTGCCTGGAATCGAGATAGCAATCAGCCCCAGCATTTT.

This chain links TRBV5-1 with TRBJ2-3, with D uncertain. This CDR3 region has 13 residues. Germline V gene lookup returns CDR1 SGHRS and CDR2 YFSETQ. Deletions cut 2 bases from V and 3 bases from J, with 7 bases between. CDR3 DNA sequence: TGCGCCAGCAGCTTACTTCAAACAGATACGCAGTATTTT. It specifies CASSLLQTDTQYF.

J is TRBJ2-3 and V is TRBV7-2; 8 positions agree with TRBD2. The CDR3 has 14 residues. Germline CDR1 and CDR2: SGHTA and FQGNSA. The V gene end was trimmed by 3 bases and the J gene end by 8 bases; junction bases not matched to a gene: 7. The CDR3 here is CASSFGGVGGTQYF. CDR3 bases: TGTGCCAGCAGCTTCGGGGGGGTCGGTGGTACGCAGTATTTT.

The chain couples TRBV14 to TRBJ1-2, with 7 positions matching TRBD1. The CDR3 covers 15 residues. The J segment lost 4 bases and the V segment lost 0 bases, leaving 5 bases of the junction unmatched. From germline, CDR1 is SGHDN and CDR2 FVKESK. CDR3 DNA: TGTGCCAGCAGCCAAGATGAGGGGGCTTTCTATGGCTACACCTTC. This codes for CASSQDEGAFYGYTF. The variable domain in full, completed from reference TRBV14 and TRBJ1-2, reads EAGVTQFPSHSVIEKGQTVTLRCDPISGHDNLYWYRRVMGKEIKFLLHFVKESKQDESGMPNNRFLAERTGGTYSTLKVQPAELEDSGVYFCASSQDEGAFYGYTFGSGTRLTVV.

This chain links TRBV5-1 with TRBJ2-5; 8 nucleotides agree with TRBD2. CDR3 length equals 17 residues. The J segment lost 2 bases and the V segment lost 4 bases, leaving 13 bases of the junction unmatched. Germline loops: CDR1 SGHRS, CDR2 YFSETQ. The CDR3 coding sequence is TGCGCCAGCAGCAAACGTCCCAGCGGGAGCACACAAGAGACCCAGTACTTC. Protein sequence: CASSKRPSGSTQETQYF.

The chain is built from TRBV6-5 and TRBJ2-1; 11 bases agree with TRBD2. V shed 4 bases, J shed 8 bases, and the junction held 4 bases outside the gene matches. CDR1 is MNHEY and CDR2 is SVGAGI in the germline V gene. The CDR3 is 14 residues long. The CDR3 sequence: CASSFGLAGDEQFF. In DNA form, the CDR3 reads TGTGCCAGCAGTTTCGGACTAGCGGGCGATGAGCAGTTCTTC.

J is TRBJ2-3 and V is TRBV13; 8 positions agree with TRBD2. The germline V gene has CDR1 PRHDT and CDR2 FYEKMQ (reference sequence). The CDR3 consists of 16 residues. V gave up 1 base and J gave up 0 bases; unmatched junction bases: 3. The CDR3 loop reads CASSLEASGSTDTQYF. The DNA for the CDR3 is TGTGCCAGCAGCTTAGAGGCTAGCGGGAGCACAGATACGCAGTATTTT.

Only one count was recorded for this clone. For the CDR3, the DNA is TGTGCCAGCAGCTTACGCCGACAGGGTCTCGACGAGCAGTACTTC. Amino acid sequence: CASSLRRQGLDEQYF. This rearrangement joins TRBV7-6 to TRBJ2-7, with 7 bases that match TRBD1. Germline V gene sequence: CDR1 SGHVS, CDR2 FNYEAQ. Trimming at V came to 2 bases and at J to 5 bases, leaving 9 bases not matched to a gene. The CDR3 sequence is 15 residues long.

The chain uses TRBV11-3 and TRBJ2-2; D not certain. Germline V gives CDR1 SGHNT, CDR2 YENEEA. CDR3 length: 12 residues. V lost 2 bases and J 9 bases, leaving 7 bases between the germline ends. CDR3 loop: CASSLRSRELFF. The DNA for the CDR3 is TGTGCCAGCAGCTTACGGTCCAGGGAGCTGTTTTTT. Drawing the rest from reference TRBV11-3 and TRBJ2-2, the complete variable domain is EAGVVQSPRYKIIEKKQPVAFWCNPISGHNTLYWYLQNLGQGPELLIRYENEEAVDDSQLPKDRFSAERLKGVDSTLKIQPAELGDSAVYLCASSLRSRELFFGEGSRLTVL.

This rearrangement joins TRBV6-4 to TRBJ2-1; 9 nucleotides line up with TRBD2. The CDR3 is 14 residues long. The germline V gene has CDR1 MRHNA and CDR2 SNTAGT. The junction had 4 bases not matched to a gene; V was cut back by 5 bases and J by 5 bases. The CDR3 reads CASSFVAGDNEQFF. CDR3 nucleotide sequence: TGTGCCAGCAGTTTTGTAGCGGGGGACAATGAGCAGTTCTTC.

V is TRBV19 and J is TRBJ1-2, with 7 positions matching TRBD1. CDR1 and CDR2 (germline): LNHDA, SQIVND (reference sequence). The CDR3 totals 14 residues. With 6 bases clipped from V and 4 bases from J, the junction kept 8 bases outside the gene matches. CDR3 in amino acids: CASSLDRSSYGYTF. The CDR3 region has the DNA TGTGCCAGTAGCCTGGACAGGTCTTCCTATGGCTACACCTTC.